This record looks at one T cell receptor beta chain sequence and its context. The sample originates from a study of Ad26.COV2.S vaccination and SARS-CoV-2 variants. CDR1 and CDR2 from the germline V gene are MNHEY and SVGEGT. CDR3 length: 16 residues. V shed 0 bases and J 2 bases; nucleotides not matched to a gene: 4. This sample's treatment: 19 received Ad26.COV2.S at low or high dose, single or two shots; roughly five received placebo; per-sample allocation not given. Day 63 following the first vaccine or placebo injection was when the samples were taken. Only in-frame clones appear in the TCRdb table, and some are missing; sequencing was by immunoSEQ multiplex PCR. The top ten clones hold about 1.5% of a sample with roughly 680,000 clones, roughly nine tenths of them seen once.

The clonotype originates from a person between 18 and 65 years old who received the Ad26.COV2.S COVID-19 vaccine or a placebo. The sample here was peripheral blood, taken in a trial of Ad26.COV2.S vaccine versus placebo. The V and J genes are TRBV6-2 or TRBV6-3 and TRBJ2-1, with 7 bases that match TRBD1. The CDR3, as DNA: TGTGCCAGCAGTTACTCCCACAGGGGCCCCTACAATGAGCAGTTCTTC. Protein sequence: CASSYSHRGPYNEQFF.